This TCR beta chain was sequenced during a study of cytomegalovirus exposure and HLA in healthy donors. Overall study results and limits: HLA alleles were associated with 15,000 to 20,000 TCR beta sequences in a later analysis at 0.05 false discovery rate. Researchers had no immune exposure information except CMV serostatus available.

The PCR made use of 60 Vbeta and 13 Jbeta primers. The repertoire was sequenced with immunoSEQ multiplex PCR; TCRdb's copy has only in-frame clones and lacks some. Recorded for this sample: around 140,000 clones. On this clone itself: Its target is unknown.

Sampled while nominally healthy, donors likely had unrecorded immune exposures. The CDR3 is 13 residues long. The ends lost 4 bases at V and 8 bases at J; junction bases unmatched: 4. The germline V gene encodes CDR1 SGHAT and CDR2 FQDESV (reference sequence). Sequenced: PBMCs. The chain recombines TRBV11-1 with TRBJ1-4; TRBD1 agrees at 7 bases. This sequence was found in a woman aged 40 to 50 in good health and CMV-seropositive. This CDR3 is CASSSTGLEKLFF. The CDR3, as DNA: TGTGCCAGCAGCTCGACAGGGTTGGAAAAACTGTTTTTT. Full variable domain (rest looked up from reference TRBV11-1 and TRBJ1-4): EAEVAQSPRYKITEKSQAVAFWCDPISGHATLYWYRQILGQGPELLVQFQDESVVDDSQLPKDRFSAERLKGVDSTLKIQPAELGDSAMYLCASSSTGLEKLFFGSGTQLSVL.